A selection of T cell receptor beta chains follows, all from one sample in a study of a mutant IDH1 vaccine in newly diagnosed glioma. Profiled with immunoSEQ multiplex PCR; TCRdb holds only in-frame clones, not every one. The data contain around 56,000 clones, around 82% of them singletons. No antigen has been assigned to these receptors. The material was PBMCs, obtained from a glioma patient whose treatment included an IDH1 peptide vaccine. The origin of the receptors is a woman aged 18-29 years with glioma. Some clones in this sample may be carry-over from other donors' samples. The CDR3 runs from the conserved cysteine through the conserved F or W. A D gene is named only where the DNA matches it firmly. For some rows the clone size is stated as once, few or many, or as a class when expanded; others skip it.

V	D	size	length	J	CDR3	DNA
TRBV19	-	-	14	TRBJ2-7	CASSILGGGYEQYF	TGTGCCAGTAGTATCTTAGGGGGAGGCTACGAGCAGTACTTC
TRBV18	TRBD2	-	17	TRBJ2-1	CASSPKTTSGTYNEQFF	TGTGCCAGCTCACCTAAAACGACTAGCGGGACGTACAATGAGCAGTTCTTC
TRBV19	-	-	15	TRBJ2-2	CASSAHRGGTGELFF	TGTGCCAGTAGTGCCCACAGGGGGGGTACCGGGGAGCTGTTTTTT
TRBV19	TRBD2	-	17	TRBJ2-1	CASSAHRLAGGVNEQFF	TGTGCCAGTAGCGCGCACAGGCTAGCGGGGGGGGTCAATGAGCAGTTCTTC
TRBV5-1	-	few	13	TRBJ1-1	CASSRHEGTEAFF	TGCGCCAGCAGCCGACACGAGGGCACTGAAGCTTTCTTT
TRBV5-6	-	-	16	TRBJ2-7	CASSFLSGGNSYEQYF	TGTGCCAGCAGCTTCCTCAGTGGGGGGAACTCCTACGAGCAGTACTTC
TRBV18	TRBD1	-	15	TRBJ1-1	CASSHTGGAVTEAFF	TGTGCCAGCTCACACACAGGGGGCGCAGTCACTGAAGCTTTCTTT
TRBV10-3	-	-	13	TRBJ2-5	CAIGHHNQETQYF	TGTGCCATCGGGCATCACAACCAAGAGACCCAGTACTTC
TRBV29-1	TRBD1	few	11	TRBJ2-7	CSATDRDEQYF	TGCAGCGCTACAGACAGGGACGAGCAGTACTTC
TRBV5-6	-	once	15	TRBJ2-7	CASSREWGGTYEQYF	TGTGCCAGCAGCCGGGAGTGGGGCGGAACCTACGAGCAGTACTTC
TRBV5-6	TRBD2	-	16	TRBJ2-1	CASSLLGSGTYNEQFF	TGTGCCAGCAGCTTGTTAGGTAGCGGGACGTACAATGAGCAGTTCTTC
TRBV19	TRBD1	-	14	TRBJ2-7	CASSKTGASYEQYF	TGTGCCAGTAGTAAAACAGGGGCGTCCTACGAGCAGTACTTC
TRBV29-1	-	-	12	TRBJ1-1	CSVEGRTTEAFF	TGCAGCGTTGAGGGCAGGACCACTGAAGCTTTCTTT
TRBV5-4	-	-	13	TRBJ2-3	CASSLEGTDTQYF	TGTGCCAGCAGCTTGGAGGGCACAGATACGCAGTATTTT
TRBV6-1	-	-	15	TRBJ1-5	CASSEGEAGGQPQHF	TGTGCCAGCAGTGAGGGGGAGGCAGGTGGTCAGCCCCAGCATTTT